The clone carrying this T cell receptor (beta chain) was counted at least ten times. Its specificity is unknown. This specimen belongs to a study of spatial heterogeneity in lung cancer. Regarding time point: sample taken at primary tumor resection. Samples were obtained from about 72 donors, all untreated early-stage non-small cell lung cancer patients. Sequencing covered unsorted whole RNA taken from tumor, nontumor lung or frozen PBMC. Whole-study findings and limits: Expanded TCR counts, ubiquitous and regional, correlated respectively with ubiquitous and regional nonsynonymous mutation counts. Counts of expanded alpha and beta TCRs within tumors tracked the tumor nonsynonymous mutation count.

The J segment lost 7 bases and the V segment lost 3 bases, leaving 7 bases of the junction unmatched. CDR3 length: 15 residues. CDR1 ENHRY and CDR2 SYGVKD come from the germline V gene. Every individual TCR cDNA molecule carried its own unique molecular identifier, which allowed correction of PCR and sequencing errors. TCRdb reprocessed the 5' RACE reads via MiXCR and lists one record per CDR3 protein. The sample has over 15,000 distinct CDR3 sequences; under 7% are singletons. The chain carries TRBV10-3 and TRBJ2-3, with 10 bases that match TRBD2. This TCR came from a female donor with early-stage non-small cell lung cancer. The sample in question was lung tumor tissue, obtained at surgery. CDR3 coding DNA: TGTGCCATCAGTGAACAAGCGGGAGGGAGTTATACGCAGTATTTT. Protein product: CAISEQAGGSYTQYF.